Listed here are 3 T cell receptor beta chains from one sample, sequenced in a study of cytotoxic CD8 clonotypes in ibrutinib-treated CLL. Produced via immunoSEQ multiplex PCR; TCRdb's table is partial and in-frame only. The sample consists of fewer than 90,000 clones, approximately 70% of them appearing once. The sample was PBMCs, taken after 12 months of ibrutinib treatment. Receptor source: a human donor with chronic lymphocytic leukemia.

The CDR3 DNA sequence: TGTGCCAGCAGTGAAGAAGGCGGGGGGGCTTCCCATGAGCAGTTCTTC. Its protein is CASSEEGGGASHEQFF. The rearrangement uses TRBV6-4 and TRBJ2-1; 9 bases agree with TRBD2. The V segment lost 3 bases and the J segment 8 bases; nucleotides outside the gene matches: 11. The CDR3 contains 16 residues. Germline CDR1 and CDR2: MRHNA and SNTAGT.

CDR3 coding DNA: TGTGCCAGCAGTTTAGCATTCGGGCAGTATAGCAATCAGCCCCAGCATTTT. Translated: CASSLAFGQYSNQPQHF. The chain joins TRBV28 to TRBJ1-5; D gene unclear. The CDR3 sequence is 17 residues long. V was cut by 2 bases and J by 0 bases, with 14 bases left in between. Per the germline V gene, CDR1 is MDHEN and CDR2 is SYDVKM.

The chain recombines TRBV10-1 with TRBJ2-7; 10 bases align to TRBD2. The CDR3 runs to 15 residues. Germline V gene data show CDR1 as WNHNN and CDR2 as SYGVQD (reference sequence). J gave up 6 bases and V 0 bases, and 5 bases lay outside the gene matches. The CDR3: CASSESVVAGGEQYF. CDR3 DNA: TGCGCCAGCAGTGAGTCGGTGGTAGCGGGGGGCGAGCAGTACTTC.